This T cell receptor (beta chain) comes out of a study of blood T cell repertoires in COVID-19 (dated by TCRdb to 2018 to 2020). Regarding the research as a whole: Samples from collaborators originated in the United States, Italy and Spain and spanned both the acute and convalescent phases of COVID-19. Deeply sampled blood TCRbeta repertoires from subjects exposed to, actively infected with, or recovered from COVID-19 were included in the dataset. A freely available public database, intended as a resource for researchers studying the immune response to SARS-CoV-2, is where the repertoires were released. Where available, HLA class I and class II types were obtained from metadata supplied by the sample provider rather than from assay-based typing. The samples were drawn from two sources: the first 160 participants of the ongoing ImmuneRACE study, and over 1,000 subjects contributed by 6 global collaborators. The prospective study material was composed of cDNA or gDNA derived from T cells, B-cell-depleted T cells, or PBMCs. A de-identified subject ID, COVID-19 status, age in years and sex were almost always included in the sample metadata.

The collaborating institutions used their own protocols to collect whole blood in K2EDTA tubes. For TCRbeta analysis, collaborators shipped samples in one of three forms: frozen whole blood, isolated PBMCs, or DNA extracted from either of those sample types. Results and caveats for the whole study, not just this receptor: Clinical and demographic metadata were provided uncurated, with the amount varying by source and participant.

The immunoSEQ Assay, a bias-controlled multiplex PCR, was used to amplify TCRbeta CDR3 regions from genomic DNA. Concerning the study's data processing: Nucleated cell counts per sample were estimated from amplification of reference gene primers within the assay. To quantify the absolute abundance of each unique TCRbeta CDR3 rearrangement, sequence reads were collapsed and filtered. Productive Simpson clonality was computed per sample as the square root of Simpson's diversity index over productive rearrangements. TCRdb carries this immuneACCESS record with in-frame sequences only. Its versions omit some clonotypes, under half of them owing to an unresolved V gene in the studies checked, with the rest unexplained. That table furnishes V, J and clone size, whereas the DNA furnished D and trimming. The sample table contains approximately 91,000 clones; only one count was recorded for 75% to 90% of them. Under 20% of the sample comes from the top ten.

This clone was seen a few times. The clone's antigen remains unknown. The record has no base qualities; no much larger clone is one base away. Input material: peripheral blood. This receptor was identified in a human donor in a cohort sampled during active COVID-19.

The DNA reads as follows: TGTGCCTGGAGTCTCACTGAAGCTTTCTTT. Its protein is CAWSLTEAFF. Recombination linked TRBV30 to TRBJ1-1, with the D gene too uncertain to name. Reading the germline V gene (reference sequence) gives CDR1 GTSNPN and CDR2 SVGIG. The trim is 2 bases for V and 4 bases for J, with a gap of 2 bases between the germline ends. The CDR3 numbers 10 residues from cysteine through phenylalanine. Left in the record is the CDR3 DNA by itself, 30 bases read in frame from the first base.